This T cell receptor (beta chain) was found in a study of blood T cell repertoires in COVID-19 (dated by TCRdb to about 2020). Describing the broader study: The collaborator samples originated in the United States, Italy and Spain and spanned the acute and convalescent phases of COVID-19. The sample metadata nearly always contained a de-identified subject ID, COVID-19 status, age in years and sex. The samples were drawn from the first 160 participants of the ongoing ImmuneRACE study and from under 1,500 subjects provided by 6 global collaborators. Deeply sampled blood TCRbeta repertoires from subjects exposed to, actively infected with, or recovered from COVID-19 were included in the dataset. Where available, HLA class I and class II types were obtained from metadata supplied by the sample provider rather than from assay-based typing. The material from the prospective study consisted of cDNA or gDNA derived from T cells, B-cell-depleted T cells, or PBMCs. The repertoires were released in a freely available public database intended as a resource for research on the immune response to SARS-CoV-2.

In the prospective study, participants were roughly 18 to 100 years old, resided in 24 geographic areas of the United States, and were enrolled through a virtual design. In the prospective study, cohorts were assigned on the basis of participant-reported clinical history obtained from a screening survey and a study questionnaire. Recovered participants in ImmuneRACE Cohort 3 were defined as having two consecutive negative NP/OP PCR tests, clearance from a healthcare professional, or resolution of symptoms. In the prospective study, whole blood, serum and a nasopharyngeal or oropharyngeal swab were collected from each participant by mobile phlebotomists. Participants in the prospective study had the option to provide additional blood draws and questionnaires over a roughly 2-month period. Before DNA extraction, blood samples from the prospective study were shipped at room temperature or frozen.

With regard to this clone: The antigen this receptor binds is unknown. Per-base qualities were not stored, and no clone one base away is much larger.

Broader findings and caveats from the paper: Clinical and demographic metadata were provided uncurated, with the amount varying by source and participant.

TCRbeta CDR3 regions were amplified from genomic DNA using the immunoSEQ Assay, a bias-controlled multiplex PCR. As for the authors' bioinformatics: The number of nucleated cells in each sample was estimated by amplification of reference gene primers within the assay. To quantify the absolute abundance of each unique TCRbeta CDR3 rearrangement, sequence reads were collapsed and filtered. For each sample, productive Simpson clonality was calculated as the square root of Simpson's diversity index across productive rearrangements. The immuneACCESS repertoire file appears here via TCRdb, limited to in-frame rearrangements. These files lack a portion of the clones; in checked studies, under half of the deficit traces to unresolved V genes, and the cause of the others is not known. V, J and clone size are taken as reported in that table, and D and trimming were inferred from the DNA itself. This sample has approximately 270,000 clones in its table, and approximately 85% of those were observed once. The leading ten clones occupy 4% to 4.5% of the sample.

From V the trimming removes 1 base and from J it removes 6 bases, while the gene matches leave 8 bases of the junction unaccounted for. The CDR3, cysteine through phenylalanine, is 14 amino acids long. CDR3 DNA is the only sequence kept; it has 42 bases, read in frame from the first base. Reading the germline V gene gives CDR1 SQVTM and CDR2 ANQGSEA. The V and J segments used are TRBV29-1 and TRBJ2-7; the central 8 bases match TRBD1. The sequenced material came from PBMCs or T cells enriched from blood (not recorded which). The receptor was derived from a woman aged 25 to 39 who had recovered from COVID-19. The DNA reads as follows: TGCAGCGTTGAAGGGAGACAGGGGTCGCGCGAGCAGTACTTC. This gives the protein CSVEGRQGSREQYF.